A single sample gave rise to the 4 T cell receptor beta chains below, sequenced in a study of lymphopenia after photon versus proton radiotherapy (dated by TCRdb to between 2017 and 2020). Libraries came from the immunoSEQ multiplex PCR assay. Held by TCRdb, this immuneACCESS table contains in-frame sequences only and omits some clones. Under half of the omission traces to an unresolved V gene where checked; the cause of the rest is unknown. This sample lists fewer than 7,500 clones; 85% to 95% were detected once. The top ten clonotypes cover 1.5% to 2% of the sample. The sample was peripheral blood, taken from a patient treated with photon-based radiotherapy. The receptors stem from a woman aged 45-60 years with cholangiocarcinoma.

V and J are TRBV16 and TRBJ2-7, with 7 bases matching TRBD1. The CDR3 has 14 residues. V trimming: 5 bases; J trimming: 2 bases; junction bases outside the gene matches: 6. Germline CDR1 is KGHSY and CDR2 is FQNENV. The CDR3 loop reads CASSLQGVPYEQYF. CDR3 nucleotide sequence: TGTGCCAGCAGCTTGCAGGGGGTACCCTACGAGCAGTACTTC.

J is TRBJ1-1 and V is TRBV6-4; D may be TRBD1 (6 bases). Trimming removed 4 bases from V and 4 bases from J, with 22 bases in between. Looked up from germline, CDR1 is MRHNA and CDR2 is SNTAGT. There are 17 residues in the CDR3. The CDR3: CASSGRTGSGRATEAFF. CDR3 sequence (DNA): TGTGCCAGCAGTGGCCGTACAGGGAGCGGACGGGCCACTGAAGCTTTCTTT.

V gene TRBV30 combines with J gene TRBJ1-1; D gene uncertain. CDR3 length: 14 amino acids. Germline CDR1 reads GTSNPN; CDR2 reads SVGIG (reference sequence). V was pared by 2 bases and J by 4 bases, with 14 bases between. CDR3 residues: CAWSRTVPSTEAFF. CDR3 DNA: TGTGCCTGGAGTAGGACCGTCCCCAGCACTGAAGCTTTCTTT. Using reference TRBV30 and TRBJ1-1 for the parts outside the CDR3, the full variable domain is SQTIHQWPATLVQPVGSPLSLECTVEGTSNPNLYWYRQAAGRGLQLLFYSVGIGQISSEVPQNLSASRPQDRQFILSSKKLLLSDSGFYLCAWSRTVPSTEAFFGQGTRLTVV.

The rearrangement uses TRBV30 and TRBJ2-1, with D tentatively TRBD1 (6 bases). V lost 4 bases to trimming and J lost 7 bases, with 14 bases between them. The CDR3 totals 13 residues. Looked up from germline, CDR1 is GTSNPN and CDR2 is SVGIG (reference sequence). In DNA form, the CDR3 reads TGTGCCTGGAATAAAGCACAGGGTAATGAGCAGTTCTTC. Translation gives CAWNKAQGNEQFF.